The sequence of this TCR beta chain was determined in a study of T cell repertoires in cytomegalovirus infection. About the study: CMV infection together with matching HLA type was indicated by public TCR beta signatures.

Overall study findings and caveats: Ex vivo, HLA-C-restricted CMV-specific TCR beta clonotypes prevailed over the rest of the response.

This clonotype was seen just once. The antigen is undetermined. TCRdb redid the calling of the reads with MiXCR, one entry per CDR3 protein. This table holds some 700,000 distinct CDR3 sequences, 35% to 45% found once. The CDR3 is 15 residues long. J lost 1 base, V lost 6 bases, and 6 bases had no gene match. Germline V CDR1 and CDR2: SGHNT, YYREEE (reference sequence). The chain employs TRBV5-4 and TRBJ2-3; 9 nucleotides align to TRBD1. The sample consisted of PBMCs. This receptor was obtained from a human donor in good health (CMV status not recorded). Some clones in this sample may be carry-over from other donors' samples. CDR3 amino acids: CASTMGTGRTDTQYF. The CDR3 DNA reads TGTGCCAGCACCATGGGGACAGGGCGCACAGATACGCAGTATTTT.